These 7 T cell receptor beta chains were sequenced from one sample in a study of cytomegalovirus exposure and HLA in healthy donors. PCR employed 60 Vbeta and 13 Jbeta primers. Clones were read by immunoSEQ multiplex PCR, and TCRdb kept only the in-frame ones, dropping some. Seen here are about 100,000 clones, 74% observed once, and the top ten hold 2% to 3%. Sequenced: PBMCs. The receptors stem from a middle-aged man in good health and CMV-seropositive.

Turning to this clone: Different DNA sequences within this sample yield the same CDR3. The chain recombines TRBV27 with TRBJ1-2; unclear D gene. Trimming left V 6 bases short and J 6 bases short, with 14 bases between. Germline V gives CDR1 MNHEY, CDR2 SMNVEV (reference sequence). There are 13 residues in the CDR3. DNA for the CDR3: TGTGCCAGCAGGCCCCGGGAAGACGATGGCTACACCTTC. As protein: CASRPREDDGYTF.

The V and J genes are TRBV19 and TRBJ2-3; TRBD1 matches 7 bases. The CDR3 extends over 14 amino acids. J gave up 2 bases and V 7 bases, and 6 bases lay outside the gene matches. Germline V gene lookup returns CDR1 LNHDA and CDR2 SQIVND (reference sequence). The CDR3 region is CASTPTGITDTQYF. The CDR3, as DNA: TGTGCCAGTACCCCGACAGGGATCACAGATACGCAGTATTTT. Full variable domain (rest looked up from reference TRBV19 and TRBJ2-3): DGGITQSPKYLFRKEGQNVTLSCEQNLNHDAMYWYRQDPGQGLRLIYYSQIVNDFQKGDIAEGYSVSREKKESFPLTVTSAQKNPTAFYLCASTPTGITDTQYFGPGTRLTVL.

J is TRBJ2-7 and V is TRBV5-1; 12 bases match TRBD2. CDR1 is SGHRS, CDR2 YFSETQ, per germline. The J segment lost 0 bases and the V segment lost 4 bases, leaving 5 bases of the junction unmatched. The CDR3 sequence is 16 residues long. The chain's CDR3 is CASSPGLAGSSYEQYF. The CDR3 region has the DNA TGCGCCAGCAGCCCTGGACTAGCGGGGAGCTCCTACGAGCAGTACTTC.

The genes are TRBV9 and TRBJ1-6, with D maybe TRBD1 (6 bases). V lost 0 bases and J lost 6, with 13 bases in between. There are 16 residues in the CDR3. Germline assignment: CDR1 SGDLS and CDR2 YYNGEE. CDR3 sequence: CASSVDGGQGNSPLHF. The CDR3 nucleotides read TGTGCCAGCAGCGTAGATGGGGGACAAGGTAATTCACCCCTCCACTTT.

Only one count was recorded for this clone. This sequence joins TRBV9 and TRBJ2-3; 12 bases fit TRBD2. Trimming at V came to 3 bases and at J to 2 bases, leaving 7 bases not matched to a gene. CDR3 length: 17 residues. Looked up from germline, CDR1 is SGDLS and CDR2 is YYNGEE. CDR3 coding DNA: TGTGCCAGCAGCGCGGGACTAGCGGGTTCATCCACAGATACGCAGTATTTT. Translating it yields CASSAGLAGSSTDTQYF.

This clone was counted once. The rearrangement joins TRBV5-1 to TRBJ2-5, with 10 bases aligning to TRBD2. This CDR3 spans 16 amino acids. Germline V gene sequence: CDR1 SGHRS, CDR2 YFSETQ. Trimming took 0 bases from V and 4 from J; bases not matched to a gene: 6. The CDR3 DNA sequence: TGCGCCAGCAGCTTGGCGTCTAGCGGGAGTCTAGAGACCCAGTACTTC. Translated: CASSLASSGSLETQYF.

The J gene is TRBJ1-5, the V gene TRBV27; D call uncertain. Per the germline V gene, CDR1 is MNHEY and CDR2 is SMNVEV (reference sequence). This CDR3 is 13 amino acids long. V was pared by 2 bases and J by 1 base, with 3 bases between. The CDR3 loop is CASSLSSNQPQHF. In DNA form, the CDR3 reads TGTGCCAGCAGTTTAAGCAGCAATCAGCCCCAGCATTTT.